Reported below is one T cell receptor (beta chain). Its recognized antigen is unknown. No qualities accompany the bases; no much larger clone lies one base away. These data belong to a study of T cell changes during pregnancy in multiple sclerosis (dated by TCRdb to 2018 to 2020). About the investigation overall: The study looked at changes in the T cell repertoire across pregnancy in women with multiple sclerosis.

The CDR1 and CDR2 encoded by the germline V gene are SGHAT and FQNNGV. From cysteine to phenylalanine, the CDR3 is 17 amino acids long. The DNA shown is the 51-base CDR3, in frame from base 1. V lost 5 bases and J lost 2 bases, and the count of bases not matched to a germline gene is 10. Library preparation was by the immunoSEQ multiplex PCR assay. Drawn from immuneACCESS, this table holds only the in-frame rearrangements with V and J called that TCRdb kept. Clones are partly lost; checked studies trace under half to an unresolved V gene and leave the rest unexplained. Across this sample there are roughly 48,000 clones, with approximately 95% seen only once. The top ten clones comprise 5.5% to 7.5% of the sample.

The sample here was CD8+ T cells from peripheral blood mononuclear cells, taken in the first trimester of pregnancy. This sequence uses TRBV11-2 and TRBJ2-7; the central 12 bases match TRBD2. The TCR sequence derives from a female donor with multiple sclerosis, enrolled in a pregnancy study. The DNA sequence is TGTGCCAGCAGCCTAACCCTAGCGGGAGGGTTACCCTACGAGCAGTACTTC. Translated, this is CASSLTLAGGLPYEQYF.